These T cell receptor beta chains were read from a single sample in a study of CD4 T cells in relation to SARS-CoV-2 and coronaviruses. Produced via immunoSEQ multiplex PCR; TCRdb's table is partial and in-frame only. The data show roughly 25,000 clones, about four fifths seen once. These receptors' targets are unknown. The sequenced material came from CD4+ T cells from PBMCs, cultured in vitro. These receptors came from a human donor in good health. CDR3s include the opening cysteine and the closing phenylalanine or tryptophan.

TRBV4-1 | CASSQGLATAYNEKLFF
TRBV7-9 | CASSLLAGGPSYEQYF
TRBV5-6 | CASSLGDISYEQYF
TRBV2 | CASFQGFGYGYTF
TRBV28 | CASSKKPGLAGDTTDTQYF
TRBV4-2 | CASSQGRTEAFF
TRBV18 | CASSPGHRLDEQYF
TRBV3-1/TRBV3-2 | CASSHRTGFYEQYF
TRBV20-1 | CSATQYGELFF
TRBV28 | CASSLGLRSNSPLHF
TRBV9 | CASSVEGGNTIYF
TRBV7-2 | CASSLKLGREGRRREQYF
TRBV19 | CASSGQGGNEQFF
TRBV7-9 | CASSLNAGTGYRETQYF
TRBV9 | CASSVGQGSPGTEAFF
TRBV2 | CASSERQGDLSEQFF